The clone carrying this TCR beta chain was counted many times. This record belongs to a study of neurological immune-mediated disorders. CDR3 length: 14 amino acids. Per germline, CDR1 SNHLY and CDR2 FYNNEI. V lost 7 bases and J lost 8; bases outside the gene matches: 6. TCRdb recomputed calls from the 5' RACE reads with MiXCR, one row per CDR3 protein. The data show 15,000 to 20,000 distinct CDR3 sequences, with 27% seen just once and roughly a third held by the top ten. 2 million PBMCs stored at -80 C were the source of the unsorted libraries. The TCR comes from a middle-aged man with HTLV-1-associated myelopathy (HAM/TSP). Sequencing was done on a sample of PBMCs. The rearrangement joins TRBV2 to TRBJ1-4; 11 bases fit TRBD1. CDR3: CASTGTGGDEKLFF. The CDR3 nucleotides read TGTGCCAGCACTGGGACAGGGGGAGACGAAAAACTGTTTTTT.